The 32 T cell receptor beta chains reported below all come from one sample, sequenced in a study of a mutant IDH1 vaccine in newly diagnosed glioma. The time point denotes: week 5, during vaccination. A 20-mer mutant IDH1 peptide at 300 ug was injected subcutaneously with topical imiquimod. Sequencing used immunoSEQ multiplex PCR; TCRdb keeps in-frame clones, though not all of them. The sample consists of about 75,000 clones, roughly 90% of them appearing once. No antigen has been assigned to these receptors. The specimen comprised PBMCs, sampled from a glioma patient whose treatment included an IDH1 peptide vaccine. These receptors all stem from a woman aged 45-65 years with glioma.

J is TRBJ2-7 and V is TRBV18; D possibly corresponds to TRBD1 (6 bases). V was clipped by 5 bases and J by 5 bases, with 10 bases between them. The V gene's germline CDR1 is KGHSH and CDR2 LQKENI. This CDR3 contains 12 residues. Here the CDR3 reads CASSRGLDEQYF. The CDR3 DNA sequence: TGTGCCAGCTCAAGGGGGTTGGACGAGCAGTACTTC.

The chain joins TRBV5-4 to TRBJ2-1, with TRBD2 matching over 8 bases. Trimming cost V 0 bases and J 6 bases; bases outside gene matches: 8. CDR3 size: 16 residues. Germline assignment: CDR1 SGHNT and CDR2 YYREEE (reference sequence). The CDR3 sequence is CASSLETSVTGNEQFF. CDR3 nucleotides: TGTGCCAGCAGCTTGGAGACTAGCGTTACGGGCAATGAGCAGTTCTTC.

The CDR3 protein is CASSVGTGSGYTF. As DNA, the CDR3 is TGTGCCAGCAGCGTAGGGACAGGCAGTGGCTACACCTTC. The chain recombines TRBV9 with TRBJ1-2, with 7 bases fitting TRBD1. Trimming took 0 bases from V and 7 from J; bases not matched to a gene: 3. The length of the CDR3 is 13 residues. Germline V gene sequence: CDR1 SGDLS, CDR2 YYNGEE.

In this sample, this clone turned up once. V is TRBV20-1 and J is TRBJ2-1; D might be TRBD2 (5 bases). Trimming removed 6 bases from V and 9 bases from J, with 9 bases in between. Germline CDR1 reads DFQATT; CDR2 reads SNEGSKA (reference sequence). The CDR3 loop spans 10 amino acids. The CDR3 DNA reads TGCAGTGCCAGACGGGGTGAGCAGTTCTTC. It yields the protein CSARRGEQFF.

This clone was picked up a small number of times. The chain links TRBV7-9 to TRBJ2-7; TRBD1 aligns across 10 bases. Germline CDR1 reads SEHNR; CDR2 reads FQNEAQ (reference sequence). This CDR3 region has 18 residues. V was clipped by 1 base and J by 4 bases; unmatched bases: 13. CDR3 sequence (DNA): TGTGCCAGCAGCTTAGGAGGGGGGACAGGGGCCGTGGGGTACGAGCAGTACTTC. It encodes CASSLGGGTGAVGYEQYF.

This chain connects TRBV7-8 to TRBJ1-5, with TRBD1 matching 10 bases. V trimming: 5 bases; J trimming: 4 bases; junction bases outside the gene matches: 8. From germline, CDR1 is SGHVS and CDR2 FQNEAQ. The CDR3 is 16 residues long. Here the CDR3 reads CASSKSGDRGNQPQHF. As DNA, the CDR3 is TGTGCCAGCAGCAAGTCTGGGGACAGGGGAAATCAGCCCCAGCATTTT.

The rearrangement uses TRBV27 and TRBJ2-7; 7 bases line up with TRBD1. The CDR3 spans 13 residues. Per the germline V gene, CDR1 is MNHEY and CDR2 is SMNVEV (reference sequence). V dropped 5 bases and J dropped 2; count of bases not matched to a gene: 3. Here the CDR3 reads CASSLGTAYEQYF. CDR3 coding DNA: TGTGCCAGCAGTCTGGGGACAGCCTACGAGCAGTACTTC.

J is TRBJ2-5 and V is TRBV7-3, with TRBD1 identical over 11 bases. The trim removed 5 bases at V and 6 bases at J, leaving 8 bases unmatched. This CDR3 is 15 amino acids long. Per germline, CDR1 SGHTA and CDR2 FQGTGA. This CDR3 is CASSPGTGGLKTQYF. The CDR3 nucleotides are TGTGCCAGCAGCCCAGGGACAGGGGGATTGAAGACCCAGTACTTC.

V gene TRBV5-1 combines with J gene TRBJ2-5; D may be TRBD2 (5 bases). Germline V gene data show CDR1 as SGHRS and CDR2 as YFSETQ. The CDR3 runs 13 residues. The ends were cut back, 0 bases at V and 5 bases at J, with 8 bases in the middle. This chain's CDR3 is CASSLGLAETQYF. DNA of the CDR3: TGCGCCAGCAGCTTGGGCTTAGCGGAGACCCAGTACTTC. The whole variable domain, remainder taken from reference TRBV5-1 and TRBJ2-5, is KAGVTQTPRYLIKTRGQQVTLSCSPISGHRSVSWYQQTPGQGLQFLFEYFSETQRNKGNFPGRFSGRQFSNSRSEMNVSTLELGDSALYLCASSLGLAETQYFGPGTRLLVL.

This clone occurred once. Other DNA sequences of this sample code for an identical CDR3. The gene calls are TRBV7-3 and TRBJ2-2; D is unresolved. V was clipped by 5 bases and J by 1 base, with 8 bases between them. Germline CDR1 is SGHTA and CDR2 is FQGTGA. The CDR3 contains 14 residues. CDR3 loop: CASSLSRNTGELFF. CDR3 DNA: TGTGCCAGCAGCCTCAGCAGGAACACCGGGGAGCTGTTTTTT.

The chain links TRBV9 to TRBJ2-2, with unresolved D. The CDR3 contains 14 residues. In germline, CDR1 is SGDLS, CDR2 YYNGEE. The V end was cut by 1 base, the J end by 1 base, with 5 bases between. The CDR3 nucleotides are TGTGCCAGCAGCGTATCAGGGAACACCGGGGAGCTGTTTTTT. This gives the protein CASSVSGNTGELFF.

The table lists this clone with a few counts. The chain recombines TRBV5-1 with TRBJ2-2; D could derive from TRBD1 or TRBD2 (6 bases each). The CDR3 consists of 16 residues. Trimming pared 0 bases from V and 3 bases from J, leaving 12 bases between. The germline V gene has CDR1 SGHRS and CDR2 YFSETQ. The CDR3 loop reads CASSLEQGGYTGELFF. Here the CDR3 DNA reads TGCGCCAGCAGCTTGGAGCAAGGGGGGTACACCGGGGAGCTGTTTTTT.

This clone was picked up a small number of times. This chain links TRBV2 with TRBJ1-5, with D tentatively TRBD1 (5 bases). The CDR3 loop spans 15 amino acids. CDR1 and CDR2 from the germline V gene are SNHLY and FYNNEI. V was pared by 8 bases and J by 2 bases, with 16 bases between. Here the CDR3 DNA reads TGTGCCAGCGCTGGCAGGGCTGGAGGCAATCAGCCCCAGCATTTT. It yields the protein CASAGRAGGNQPQHF.

The rearrangement links TRBV5-4 to TRBJ2-7; TRBD2 aligns across 8 bases. Germline V CDR1 and CDR2: SGHNT, YYREEE (reference sequence). This CDR3 has 14 residues. The trim removed 4 bases at V and 3 bases at J, leaving 6 bases unmatched. The CDR3: CASSPGLDYYEQYF. In nucleotides, the CDR3 is TGTGCCAGCAGCCCGGGACTAGACTACTACGAGCAGTACTTC.

This rearrangement joins TRBV19 to TRBJ1-1; D remains unclear. The CDR3 is 14 amino acids. The germline V gene has CDR1 LNHDA and CDR2 SQIVND (reference sequence). V was cut by 1 base and J by 0 bases, with 6 bases left in between. The CDR3 here is CASSIVGVNTEAFF. The CDR3 region has the DNA TGTGCCAGTAGTATAGTAGGAGTGAACACTGAAGCTTTCTTT.

The chain has TRBV18 and TRBJ1-1; maybe TRBD1 (5 bases). V was pared by 1 base and J by 3 bases, with 12 bases between. The CDR3 contains 15 residues. The germline V gene encodes CDR1 KGHSH and CDR2 LQKENI. CDR3 sequence (DNA): TGTGCCAGCTCACCACTCTTTCAGGGTGACACTGAAGCTTTCTTT. Translating gives CASSPLFQGDTEAFF.

The chain uses TRBV7-8 and TRBJ2-7; D unclear. V shed 1 base and J shed 6 bases, with 19 bases lying between them. The germline V gene encodes CDR1 SGHVS and CDR2 FQNEAQ. The CDR3 is 16 residues long. This chain's CDR3 is CASSLVRPAITGEQYF. In DNA, the CDR3 is TGTGCCAGCAGCTTAGTGAGGCCCGCAATAACTGGCGAGCAGTACTTC.

The chain uses TRBV19 and TRBJ2-7; 7 bases line up with TRBD1. V was clipped by 5 bases and J by 4 bases; unmatched bases: 14. The CDR3 has 16 residues. Looked up from germline, CDR1 is LNHDA and CDR2 is SQIVND (reference sequence). CDR3 region: CASSPSPTGRSYEQYF. Here the CDR3 DNA reads TGTGCCAGTAGTCCCTCCCCGACAGGGCGTAGTTACGAGCAGTACTTC. Variable domain in full (rest from reference TRBV19 and TRBJ2-7): DGGITQSPKYLFRKEGQNVTLSCEQNLNHDAMYWYRQDPGQGLRLIYYSQIVNDFQKGDIAEGYSVSREKKESFPLTVTSAQKNPTAFYLCASSPSPTGRSYEQYFGPGTRLTVT.

The gene calls are TRBV4-1 and TRBJ2-7, with a tentative D call TRBD2 (7 bases). The germline CDR1 and CDR2 sequences are MGHRA and YSYEKL. The CDR3 has 14 amino acids. V shed 0 bases and J shed 7 bases, with 13 bases lying between them. This chain's CDR3 is CASSQDAGAREQYF. In DNA form, the CDR3 reads TGCGCCAGCAGCCAAGATGCGGGGGCGCGTGAGCAGTACTTC.

V and J are TRBV19 and TRBJ2-3; D is perhaps TRBD2 (6 bases). Germline V CDR1 and CDR2: LNHDA, SQIVND (reference sequence). With 2 bases removed from V and 1 base from J, the gap between germline ends came to 22 bases. The CDR3 runs to 19 residues. Written as DNA, the CDR3 is TGTGCCAGTAGTATATTCCCGCCCCCCGCGGGATATGGCACAGATACGCAGTATTTT. Its translation: CASSIFPPPAGYGTDTQYF.

This clone was detected only once. The chain has TRBV6-5 and TRBJ2-1; D remains unclear. Germline V CDR1 and CDR2: MNHEY, SVGAGI. V lost 2 bases to trimming and J lost 1 base, with 6 bases between them. The CDR3 covers 14 residues. The CDR3 DNA follows: TGTGCCAGCAGTTACCAACTATCCTACAATGAGCAGTTCTTC. This gives the protein CASSYQLSYNEQFF.

This clone was observed a single time. A junction boundary mismatches the germline segment, possibly from a read error. The chain links TRBV6-5 to TRBJ1-2, with TRBD1 as a possible D gene (6 bases). This CDR3 region has 12 residues. Germline CDR1 MNHEY, CDR2 SVGAGI. The DNA for the CDR3 is TGTGCCAGCAGTCGGGACACCAACTCACTCTTCTTC. Its protein product is CASSRDTNSLFF.

The genes are TRBV6-6 and TRBJ2-1; TRBD1 or TRBD2 may be the D gene (5 bases each). Germline CDR1 is MNHNY and CDR2 is SVGAGI (reference sequence). Deletions cut 6 bases from V and 0 bases from J, with 15 bases between. The CDR3 extends over 16 amino acids. CDR3 DNA sequence: TGTGCCAGCAGCCTAGGGAAGGGGAGCTCCTACAATGAGCAGTTCTTC. Its translation is CASSLGKGSSYNEQFF.

V gene TRBV6-6 combines with J gene TRBJ2-2, with 7 bases fitting TRBD2. The germline gives CDR1 MNHNY, CDR2 SVGAGI (reference sequence). The CDR3 totals 15 residues. The J segment lost 6 bases and the V segment lost 2 bases, leaving 6 bases of the junction unmatched. The CDR3 reads CASSYGLAGAGELFF. As DNA, the CDR3 is TGTGCCAGCAGTTACGGGTTAGCGGGCGCCGGGGAGCTGTTTTTT.

This clone was seen once. J is TRBJ2-5 and V is TRBV15; the match to TRBD2 covers 7 bases. Germline V lookup: CDR1 LNHNV, CDR2 YYDKDF (reference sequence). V lost 2 bases, J lost 4 bases, and 10 bases stayed unmatched. The CDR3 loop spans 16 amino acids. The chain's CDR3 is CATSRLGLGQAETQYF. The CDR3 DNA reads as TGTGCCACCAGCAGACTTGGACTAGGTCAAGCAGAGACCCAGTACTTC.

The J gene is TRBJ2-5, the V gene TRBV4-2, with D unclear. Looked up from germline, CDR1 is LGHNA and CDR2 is YNFKEQ. V was pared by 0 bases and J by 4 bases, with 3 bases between. The CDR3 is 12 residues long. The CDR3 spells CASSQDLETQYF. DNA for the CDR3: TGTGCCAGCAGCCAAGACTTAGAGACCCAGTACTTC.

The CDR3 is CAWSVQGARGETQYF. CDR3 sequence (DNA): TGTGCCTGGAGTGTACAGGGGGCAAGAGGAGAGACCCAGTACTTC. V gene TRBV30 combines with J gene TRBJ2-5; TRBD1 matches at 9 bases. The CDR3 covers 15 residues. CDR1 and CDR2 (germline): GTSNPN, SVGIG (reference sequence). Trimming took 0 bases from V and 4 from J; bases not matched to a gene: 6.

The rearrangement joins TRBV5-4 to TRBJ2-7; D may be TRBD1 (5 bases). Trimming took off 0 bases at V and 6 bases at J, with 10 bases between the two ends. Germline values: CDR1 SGHNT, CDR2 YYREEE (reference sequence). The CDR3 spans 13 residues. CDR3 nucleotides: TGTGCCAGCAGCTTGGATCAGGGAAGCGAGCAGTACTTC. Translation: CASSLDQGSEQYF. The full variable domain, completed using reference TRBV5-4 and TRBJ2-7, is ETGVTQSPTHLIKTRGQQVTLRCSSQSGHNTVSWYQQALGQGPQFIFQYYREEENGRGNFPPRFSGLQFPNYSSELNVNALELDDSALYLCASSLDQGSEQYFGPGTRLTVT.

This clone showed up just once. The V gene is TRBV4-1, the J gene TRBJ2-3; 7 nucleotides match TRBD2. The V and J ends lost 1 base and 3 bases, in that order; junction bases with no gene match: 4. The CDR3 loop spans 15 amino acids. CDR1 and CDR2 (germline): MGHRA, YSYEKL. CDR3 protein: CASSQVLALTDTQYF. In DNA form, the CDR3 reads TGCGCCAGCAGCCAAGTACTAGCGTTGACAGATACGCAGTATTTT.

This chain links TRBV2 with TRBJ1-5; no reliable D call. V was trimmed by 7 bases and J by 7 bases, leaving 14 bases between them. The CDR3 covers 13 residues. Per germline, CDR1 SNHLY and CDR2 FYNNEI. The CDR3 DNA reads as TGTGCCAGCAACCCAAACCCCCAGCAGCCCCAGCATTTT. It is translated as CASNPNPQQPQHF.

The rearrangement joins TRBV30 to TRBJ2-3, with 11 positions matching TRBD2. From germline, CDR1 is GTSNPN and CDR2 SVGIG (reference sequence). After removal of 0 bases from V and 1 base from J, the junction contained 3 bases not matched to a gene. CDR3 length: 16 amino acids. The CDR3 spells CAWSVVSGRGTDTQYF. In DNA form, the CDR3 reads TGTGCCTGGAGTGTAGTTAGCGGGAGGGGCACAGATACGCAGTATTTT.

This clone was found once. The rearrangement links TRBV4-1 to TRBJ2-2; possibly TRBD2 for D (5 bases). The CDR3 runs 18 residues. Germline V gene sequence: CDR1 MGHRA, CDR2 YSYEKL. With 3 bases removed from V and 6 bases from J, the gap between germline ends came to 23 bases. CDR3 bases: TGCGCCAGCAGCCAGTCCCGTGGGTCCCGGGGTCCCGCCGGGGAGCTGTTTTTT. It specifies CASSQSRGSRGPAGELFF.